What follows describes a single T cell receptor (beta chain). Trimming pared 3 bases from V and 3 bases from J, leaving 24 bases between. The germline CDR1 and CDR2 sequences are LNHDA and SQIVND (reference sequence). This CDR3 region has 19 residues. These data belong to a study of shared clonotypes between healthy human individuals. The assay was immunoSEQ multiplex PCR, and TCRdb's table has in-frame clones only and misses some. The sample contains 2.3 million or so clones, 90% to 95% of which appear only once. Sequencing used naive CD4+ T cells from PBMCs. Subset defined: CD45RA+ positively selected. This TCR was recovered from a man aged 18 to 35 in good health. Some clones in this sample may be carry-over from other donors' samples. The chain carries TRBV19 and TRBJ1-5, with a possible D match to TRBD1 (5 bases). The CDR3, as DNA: TGTGCCAGTAGTATCTCCCTCGGCGCAGGGAAACCGTTCAATCAGCCCCAGCATTTT. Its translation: CASSISLGAGKPFNQPQHF.